This T cell receptor (beta chain) emerged from a study of PD-1 blockade in classical Hodgkin lymphoma. Some clones are missing from TCRdb's copy, which holds only in-frame ones; the method was immunoSEQ multiplex PCR. The sample yields some 58,000 clones, over 85% seen once. The time point here: cycle 4 day 1 (C4D1), after less than 7 weeks of nivolumab. Brentuximab vedotin exposure varied among the patients, all of whom had relapsed after autologous stem cell transplantation. The junction had 4 bases not matched to a gene; V was cut back by 3 bases and J by 3 bases. This CDR3 is built from 15 residues. Germline CDR1 MNHEY, CDR2 SMNVEV (reference sequence).

Sequenced material: peripheral blood mononuclear cells (PBMCs), taken before the fourth cycle of nivolumab. The chain recombines TRBV27 with TRBJ2-1; TRBD2 agrees at 8 bases. This receptor was obtained from a human donor with classical Hodgkin lymphoma. The CDR3 DNA follows: TGTGCCAGCAGTTTTCGGGAGGGTGGCTACAATGAGCAGTTCTTC. Its translation is CASSFREGGYNEQFF.